This TCR beta chain was sequenced during a study of cytomegalovirus exposure and HLA in healthy donors (TCRdb year 2017). Some background on the complete study: In an earlier analysis of under 600 of the donors, about 260 Gb of sequence data and 117 million unique TCR beta sequences from approximately 180 million T cells were reported. An early release covering 500 to 750 HLA-typed donors comprised about 290 gigabases of sequencing data and 85 million or so unique TCR sequences. The genetic ancestry cluster associated with self-reported Caucasian donors included around four fifths of the 300 to 400 genotyped donors. The study aimed to test whether signatures of past pathogen exposure could be identified by cataloging public T cell receptors. Using immunosequencing, the study profiled T cell repertoires from some 670 subjects and related those repertoires to cytomegalovirus serostatus. Besides the first cohort of 500 to 700 subjects, a separate validation cohort made up of 95 to 150 different subjects was used. The study combined high-throughput TCR immunosequencing, statistical association of individual TCRs with disease status, and machine learning to predict cytomegalovirus infection status. A later analysis re-examined previously published TCR beta repertoires from more than 600 donors and added high-resolution HLA genotyping to investigate patterns of TCR occurrence. Rather than using new phenotypic data, the later analysis identified candidate immune exposures from TCR beta sequences and from how often those sequences occurred across donors. An earlier analysis of approximately 500 of the donors applied high-throughput TCR beta sequencing to assess whether each TCR beta V gene segment acted as functional or pseudogenic. Donor age, sex, ethnicity and CMV serostatus were compiled alongside the repertoire data. In a later genetic analysis, genome-wide SNP genotypes for about 55% of the 666 donors were used, and that subset was treated as a discovery cohort. Every discovery cohort repertoire had been produced on one sequencing platform. Both class I and class II loci were covered by HLA typing, at four-digit resolution. Typing coverage varied by locus: roughly 629-630 donors for A, B, C, DRB1 and DQB1; roughly 500 for DQA1; more than 600 for DPA1; 400 to 480 for DPB1. Five DR-DQ haplotypes were treated as single units for association and clustering because of strong linkage in the cohort. Across some 400 genotyped donors of the cohort, an average of about 240,000 unique TCR beta nucleotide sequences per donor were sequenced, and 15% to 20% of those sequences were non-productive. On the study overall, not on this receptor specifically: An earlier analysis of several hundred of the donors showed that most TCR beta V segments appeared in productive rearrangements either about 90% or about 30% of the time, which broadly matched IMGT annotations. In a later analysis, most CMV-associated TCR beta chains were found to appear HLA-restricted, with HLA associations seemingly driven largely by CMV exposure. A cluster of highly shared sequence variants was judged likely to represent a technical artifact of the sequencing pipeline. Strong co-occurrence of HLA alleles, especially DR and DQ, made assigning TCR associations to individual alleles difficult. A few of the identified cytomegalovirus-associated TCR beta chains were confirmed in vitro to be specific for cytomegalovirus antigens. Over 15 rarely observed V segments, including chromosome 9 orphons, were excluded from the earlier analysis of approximately 500 of the donors because counts were too low. Cytomegalovirus status was reported to be diagnosed by the classifier with high specificity and sensitivity in both the original and validation cohorts. A later genetic analysis associated a missense DCLRE1C variant with V-gene and J-gene trimming of TCR beta chains, and an independent cohort replicated the association. In the study, 150 to 200 TCR beta chains were listed as associated with cytomegalovirus. Specific HLA alleles were associated with over 15,000 TCR beta sequences at a false discovery rate of 0.05 in a later analysis. According to a later genetic analysis, donors in an Asian-associated ancestry cluster had fewer N-insertions in productive TCRs than the approximately 650-donor mean. In a later analysis, HLA-associated TCR beta chains showed more clonal expansion and lower generation probabilities than non-associated chains that were equally common. Most TCR sequences were seen in very few donors, while some public TCRs were found in many individuals. A further reported finding was that TCR beta sequences accurately predicted the HLA-A and HLA-B alleles for most subjects in the first cohort. Only TCR beta chains were sequenced in this cohort, and the absence of alpha or paired-chain data limited detectable features. The presence/absence analyses assumed that sequencing depth was roughly uniform across donors, and that assumption may not be true. Some IMGT-functional V segments, including TRBV6-2 and TRBV6-3, could not be distinguished by the 87-base-pair reads and were therefore excluded. In a later analysis, several top co-occurrence clusters were reported to appear linked to parvovirus B19, influenza, CMV and Epstein-Barr virus. CMV serostatus was the only immune exposure information available for the cohort. The authors suggested that the approach could potentially be extended to other disease states and immunological phenotypes. According to a later analysis, TCR association rates differed among HLA loci, with DRB1 alleles showing the most associated TCRs and HLA-C alleles showing the fewest. Because HLA typing was missing for some donors at each locus, association tests included only the typed subset. Linkage disequilibrium might explain the correlated functional status among segregating V segments, but an unknown experimental factor could not be excluded.

The cohort consisted of 666 healthy bone marrow donors. Cohort members were all nominally healthy when sampled, although unrecorded immune exposures were likely present. The donor was CMV seronegative and was included in the group of 352 seronegative cohort members. Every donor gave a peripheral blood sample, and the peripheral blood mononuclear cells from that sample were used for TCR beta sequencing. Genomic DNA was extracted from the blood cell samples with the Qiagen DNeasy Blood Extraction Kit. Library construction relied on the immunoSEQ multiplex PCR assay. A mixture of 60 forward primers for TCR Vbeta segments and 13 reverse primers for TCR Jbeta segments was used in the multiplex PCR. The CDR3 region of rearranged TCR beta genes was amplified from genomic DNA by a multiplex PCR assay. Amplified TCR beta libraries were sequenced as 87-base-pair reads on the Illumina HiSeq System. In the source study's methods: In a later analysis, 70 million to 95 million unique TCR beta chains were counted across the roughly 670 repertoires, and around 11 million of these chains were shared by at least two donors. Raw reads were error-corrected and collapsed into unique sequences with a nearest-neighbor algorithm that merged closely related sequences to remove PCR and sequencing errors. Alignment of CDR3 sequences to IMGT reference sequences was used to assign V, D and J gene segments. For a sequence to be retained, a match of at least six nucleotides to both a V gene segment and a J gene segment was required. A rearrangement was called productive if the CDR3 had no stop codons and remained in frame with V and J, and every other rearrangement was called non-productive. CDR3 was defined by IMGT convention, running from the second conserved V-encoded cysteine to the conserved J-encoded phenylalanine. The earlier analysis of 500 to 750 of the donors excluded any sequence lacking an unambiguous match to a single V gene segment. In an earlier analysis of 450 to 750 of the donors, a V segment was called functional when productive rearrangements were above 56.7%, and segregating when the standard deviation between donors exceeded 5%. A statistical classification framework was built to diagnose cytomegalovirus status from the catalog of TCR beta chain sequences. A later analysis assigned V and J genes by comparing TCR nucleotide sequences with IMGT/GENE-DB human TR gene sequences. In a later analysis, CDR3 sequences and most-parsimonious VDJ recombination scenarios were assigned using the TCRdist pipeline. In a later analysis, each TCR beta chain was defined by its CDR3 amino acid sequence together with its V-gene family, and reads lacking a unique V-gene family were excluded. To address suspected cross-contamination and a sequencing artifact, a later analysis removed around 590 highly shared, low-generation-probability nucleotide sequences. In a later analysis, a clonal expansion index was calculated for each public chain from normalized within-repertoire ranks of inferred template counts. Generation probabilities in a later analysis came from a VDJ recombination model fitted to out-of-frame rearrangements, and those results were checked against IGoR. A later analysis scored TCR-TCR, TCR-HLA and TCR-CMV co-occurrence with hypergeometric tests, applying a repertoire-size bias correction to TCR pairs. False discovery rates were estimated in a later analysis by permuting HLA or CMV assignments 20 times. In a later analysis, co-occurring TCRs were grouped using DBSCAN, and TCRdist sequence similarity was added for clustering within HLA-allele-positive subsets. For co-occurrence clustering, repertoires with fewer than 30,000 or more than 120,000 public chains were excluded, along with five or six repertoires with anomalous nucleotide sharing. This immuneACCESS table, as held by TCRdb, lists in-frame sequences with V and J called but not all clones. Of the missing ones, under half trace to an unresolved V gene in checked studies; the others have no known cause. V and J calls and clone size follow that table, whereas D and trimming were derived from the DNA. Within this sample are under 150,000 clones, with 70% to 85% of them counted one time only. Approximately 1.2% of the sample lies in the top ten.

For this chain, trimming is 5 bases at the V end and 2 bases at the J end, and the number of junction bases without a gene match is 9. From the cysteine up to the phenylalanine, the CDR3 has a length of 16 residues. Here the CDR3 DNA is all that survives: 48 bases in frame from base 1. Reading the germline V gene gives CDR1 MGHRA and CDR2 YSYEKL. This clone was seen once. Its antigen target is currently unknown. Nothing much larger sits one base from this clone, and base qualities are not available. The sequence is built from TRBV4-1 and TRBJ1-2; a stretch of 9 junction bases matches TRBD1. The clonotype comes from a boy aged 5 to 17 in good health and CMV-seronegative. The sequenced material came from PBMCs. The nucleotides read TGCGCCAGCAGCTTACTACCGGGACAGGGAAACTATGGCTACACCTTC. Protein translation: CASSLLPGQGNYGYTF.